The following is a T cell receptor (beta chain) sequence with its context. Its antigen is still unknown. Trimming shortened V by 6 bases and J by 1 base, and 13 bases separated the two germline ends. The CDR3 length is 15 residues. Germline assignment: CDR1 SEHNR and CDR2 FQNEAQ (reference sequence). The record originates from a study of blood T cells in healthy people across ages. Points from the study as a whole: Correlation between TCR beta diversity and naive T cell percentage was strong.

A second 7 to 11 cycle PCR used barcoded and J-beta primers. Paired-end reads containing CDR3 totaled no fewer than 2.5 million for each sample. From the 5' RACE reads, TCRdb called clonotypes with MiXCR, one entry per CDR3 protein. The profile covers 1.5 million to 2 million distinct CDR3 sequences, with 28% appearing a single time and 7.7% taken by the ten largest. V is TRBV7-9 and J is TRBJ2-1; D unresolved. The sequence was obtained from a woman aged 30 to 39 in good health. Sequences were obtained from blood. The CDR3 DNA follows: TGTGCCAGCAGGGCAATACCCGTATCCTACAATGAGCAGTTCTTC. Amino acids: CASRAIPVSYNEQFF.